This TCR beta chain is drawn from a study of cytomegalovirus exposure and HLA in healthy donors. At the level of the study: Across more than 350 genotyped donors, more than 75% landed in the Caucasian-associated ancestry cluster. Study-level results: According to the study, 180 or so TCR beta chains were cytomegalovirus-associated.

As for this clone: The target antigen is unknown.

Primers included in the PCR were 60 Vbeta and 13 Jbeta primers. Profiling relied on immunoSEQ multiplex PCR, and the TCRdb table lists in-frame clones only, not all of them. The sample holds 130,000 or so clones, about 80% seen once. Sample: PBMCs. The TCR sequence derives from a woman between 45 and 60 years old in good health and CMV-seropositive.

The CDR3 spells CASSLGLAVDYEQYF. In nucleotides, the CDR3 is TGCGCCAGCAGCTTGGGCCTAGCGGTCGACTACGAGCAGTACTTC. The chain uses TRBV5-1 and TRBJ2-7; 7 nucleotides line up with TRBD2. Germline CDR1 reads SGHRS; CDR2 reads YFSETQ. The V and J ends lost 0 bases and 3 bases, in that order; junction bases with no gene match: 6. The CDR3 has 15 amino acids.